These 21 T cell receptor beta chains share one sample of origin, sequenced in a study of cytomegalovirus exposure and HLA in healthy donors. The study ran its PCR with 60 Vbeta and 13 Jbeta primers. The protocol was immunoSEQ multiplex PCR, while the TCRdb copy is restricted to in-frame clones and leaves out a portion. The table has about 170,000 clones, about 75% seen once; the top ten hold approximately 6.3%. The sequencing sample was made of PBMCs. Every receptor here comes from a man aged 40-55 years in good health and CMV-seropositive.

This chain connects TRBV7-3 to TRBJ2-1; 7 positions match TRBD2. This CDR3 region has 13 residues. Germline-derived CDR1 and CDR2 are SGHTA and FQGTGA. The J segment lost 2 bases and the V segment lost 8 bases, leaving 3 bases of the junction unmatched. The CDR3 DNA follows: TGTGCCAGCTCGAGCGGGACCTACAATGAGCAGTTCTTC. Protein product: CASSSGTYNEQFF.

The gene calls are TRBV28 and TRBJ1-3; D call uncertain. The CDR3 length is 12 residues. Trimming cost V 8 bases and J 3 bases, with 8 bases left between them. CDR1 MDHEN and CDR2 SYDVKM come from the germline V gene. CDR3: CASVANGNTIYF. As DNA, the CDR3 is TGTGCCAGCGTAGCGAATGGAAACACCATATATTTT.

The chain links TRBV9 to TRBJ1-1; tentatively, D is TRBD1 (5 bases). V dropped 2 bases and J dropped 6 bases, with 8 bases sitting between them. The CDR3 has 12 residues. Germline CDR1 SGDLS, CDR2 YYNGEE. Here the CDR3 DNA reads TGTGCCAGCAGCGTCGACAGACCTGAAGCTTTCTTT. It translates to CASSVDRPEAFF.

V and J are TRBV30 and TRBJ2-7; no clear D gene. The length of the CDR3 is 12 residues. Germline values: CDR1 GTSNPN, CDR2 SVGIG (reference sequence). Deletions cut 2 bases from V and 4 bases from J, with 9 bases between. This CDR3 is CAWSLQTYEQYF. In DNA form, the CDR3 reads TGTGCCTGGAGTCTACAGACATACGAGCAGTACTTC.

V gene TRBV29-1 combines with J gene TRBJ2-7; tentatively, D is TRBD1 (6 bases). The germline V and J ends were trimmed by 5 bases and 1 base, with 18 bases remaining between them. Germline assignment: CDR1 SQVTM and CDR2 ANQGSEA. The CDR3 extends over 15 amino acids. The chain's CDR3 is CSVLALDSTSYEQYF. In DNA, the CDR3 is TGCAGCGTTCTGGCCCTGGACAGTACGTCCTACGAGCAGTACTTC.

The chain links TRBV5-1 to TRBJ2-2; D is perhaps TRBD1 (5 bases). Germline V CDR1 and CDR2: SGHRS, YFSETQ. The length of the CDR3 is 14 residues. V was cut by 0 bases and J by 4 bases, with 7 bases left in between. CDR3: CASSLGQPTGELFF. CDR3 DNA: TGCGCCAGCAGCTTGGGACAGCCCACCGGGGAGCTGTTTTTT.

This rearrangement joins TRBV5-1 to TRBJ2-2; TRBD1 aligns across 10 bases. This CDR3 has 17 residues. From germline, CDR1 is SGHRS and CDR2 YFSETQ. V was pared by 3 bases and J by 1 base, with 6 bases of the junction left unmatched. CDR3 sequence reads: CASSSGTGVLNTGELFF. The CDR3 coding sequence is TGCGCCAGCAGCTCTGGGACAGGGGTCTTGAACACCGGGGAGCTGTTTTTT.

V is TRBV28 and J is TRBJ2-3; 11 nucleotides agree with TRBD2. Germline V gene lookup returns CDR1 MDHEN and CDR2 SYDVKM. V lost 2 bases and J lost 0; bases outside the gene matches: 1. This CDR3 comprises 16 residues. The CDR3 bases are TGTGCCAGCAGTTTAAGACTAGCGGGGAGCACAGATACGCAGTATTTT. Translating gives CASSLRLAGSTDTQYF.

V is TRBV11-3 and J is TRBJ2-7; 7 nucleotides agree with TRBD2. CDR1 is SGHNT, CDR2 YENEEA, per germline. CDR3 size: 13 residues. Germline trimming cut 5 bases from V and 9 bases from J; bases unmatched to any gene: 10. The CDR3 DNA is TGTGCCAGCAGCCCCCTCGGAGGCGGGGGGCAGTACTTC. It is translated as CASSPLGGGGQYF. The full variable domain, with the rest looked up from reference TRBV11-3 and TRBJ2-7, is EAGVVQSPRYKIIEKKQPVAFWCNPISGHNTLYWYLQNLGQGPELLIRYENEEAVDDSQLPKDRFSAERLKGVDSTLKIQPAELGDSAVYLCASSPLGGGGQYFGPGTRLTVT.

V usage is TRBV7-2 and J usage is TRBJ2-3, with 10 bases fitting TRBD2. V dropped 5 bases and J dropped 0; count of bases not matched to a gene: 14. This CDR3 region has 19 residues. Germline assignment: CDR1 SGHTA and CDR2 FQGNSA. This chain's CDR3 is CASSLLGSGRRFSTDTQYF. The CDR3 DNA reads TGTGCCAGCAGCCTACTGGGTAGCGGGAGGAGGTTTAGCACAGATACGCAGTATTTT.

This sequence joins TRBV19 and TRBJ2-1, with 8 bases that match TRBD2. The CDR3 is 14 residues long. Germline V lookup: CDR1 LNHDA, CDR2 SQIVND (reference sequence). V shed 9 bases and J 7 bases; nucleotides not matched to a gene: 11. The CDR3 nucleotides read TGTGCCAGCGGGACCGGGAGGGCCGGGAATGAGCAGTTCTTC. Translated, it gives CASGTGRAGNEQFF.

The CDR3 DNA reads TGTGCCAGCCGAGGGGGCGCAGGGGATGGCTACACCTTC. Translated, it gives CASRGGAGDGYTF. The chain links TRBV6-5 to TRBJ1-2; 7 bases are a match to TRBD1. Germline CDR1 is MNHEY and CDR2 is SVGAGI. The J segment lost 6 bases and the V segment lost 8 bases, leaving 9 bases of the junction unmatched. The CDR3 loop spans 13 amino acids.

J is TRBJ2-1 and V is TRBV9, with D unclear. The CDR3 consists of 14 residues. Trimming cost V 2 bases and J 7 bases, with 13 bases left between them. Germline V gene sequence: CDR1 SGDLS, CDR2 YYNGEE. The CDR3 region is CASSVRPLENEQFF. The CDR3 coding sequence is TGTGCCAGCAGCGTGCGCCCTCTAGAGAATGAGCAGTTCTTC.

The rearrangement links TRBV25-1 to TRBJ2-7, with 9 bases matching TRBD1. V was clipped by 3 bases and J by 12 bases; unmatched bases: 12. Germline V gene lookup returns CDR1 MGHDK and CDR2 SYGVNS. This CDR3 region has 14 residues. The CDR3 sequence: CASSDVGDRAVRYF. In DNA form, the CDR3 reads TGTGCCAGCAGTGATGTTGGGGACAGGGCGGTCCGGTACTTC.

The V and J genes are TRBV6-6 and TRBJ2-5; TRBD1 matches 9 bases. TRBJ2-7 explains the end of the DNA better; the J call may be wrong. Germline V gene sequence: CDR1 MNHNY, CDR2 SVGAGI (reference sequence). The CDR3 has 14 amino acids. The CDR3: CASRPGQGSNEQYF. CDR3 coding DNA: TGTGCCAGCAGGCCGGGACAGGGTTCCAACGAGCAGTACTTC.

The chain links TRBV9 to TRBJ1-1, with unresolved D. The CDR3 runs 15 residues. From germline, CDR1 is SGDLS and CDR2 YYNGEE. V gave up 0 bases and J gave up 5 bases, with 14 bases separating them. This CDR3 is CASSVDAGSGTEAFF. DNA of the CDR3: TGTGCCAGCAGCGTAGATGCGGGATCTGGGACTGAAGCTTTCTTT.

V and J are TRBV5-1 and TRBJ2-2, with 12 bases lining up with TRBD1. The CDR3 has 14 residues. Germline V gene data show CDR1 as SGHRS and CDR2 as YFSETQ. V dropped 5 bases and J dropped 6; count of bases not matched to a gene: 2. The CDR3 nucleotides read TGCGCCAGCAGGGGACAGGGGGCCGCCGGGGAGCTGTTTTTT. It yields the protein CASRGQGAAGELFF.

The rearrangement links TRBV1 to TRBJ2-7; the table's D call of TRBD2 was not tested on the DNA. TRBV1 is a pseudogene segment. The length of the CDR3 is 14 residues. The CDR3 coding sequence is TGCACCAGCAGCCAGGTGGGGAGGGCCTACGAGCAGTACTTC. Its translation is CTSSQVGRAYEQYF.

The chain is built from TRBV6-1 and TRBJ1-6; D possibly corresponds to TRBD1 (6 bases). The CDR3 has 15 residues. CDR1 is MNHNS and CDR2 is SASEGT in the germline V gene. V shed 6 bases and J shed 4 bases, with 13 bases lying between them. CDR3 DNA sequence: TGTGCCAGCAGCGGAGACAGGTTGTATAATTCACCCCTCCACTTT. Its protein product is CASSGDRLYNSPLHF.

The rearrangement joins TRBV29-1 to TRBJ1-1, with TRBD1 as a possible D gene (5 bases). From germline, CDR1 is SQVTM and CDR2 ANQGSEA. Trimming shortened V by 4 bases and J by 4 bases, and 13 bases separated the two germline ends. The CDR3 runs 13 residues. The chain's CDR3 is CSVVGFQGTEAFF. DNA for the CDR3: TGCAGCGTTGTAGGGTTCCAGGGCACTGAAGCTTTCTTT.

Note on this clone: Other DNA sequences in this specimen translate into the identical CDR3. The chain employs TRBV5-1 and TRBJ2-7, with TRBD1 matching over 9 bases. J gave up 5 bases and V 4 bases, and 7 bases lay outside the gene matches. CDR1 is SGHRS and CDR2 is YFSETQ in the germline V gene. The CDR3 is 14 residues long. The CDR3 DNA reads TGCGCCAGCAGCCCCGGACAGGGGAGGAACGAGCAGTACTTC. Translation gives CASSPGQGRNEQYF. The complete variable domain, with remaining parts taken from reference TRBV5-1 and TRBJ2-7, reads KAGVTQTPRYLIKTRGQQVTLSCSPISGHRSVSWYQQTPGQGLQFLFEYFSETQRNKGNFPGRFSGRQFSNSRSEMNVSTLELGDSALYLCASSPGQGRNEQYFGPGTRLTVT.